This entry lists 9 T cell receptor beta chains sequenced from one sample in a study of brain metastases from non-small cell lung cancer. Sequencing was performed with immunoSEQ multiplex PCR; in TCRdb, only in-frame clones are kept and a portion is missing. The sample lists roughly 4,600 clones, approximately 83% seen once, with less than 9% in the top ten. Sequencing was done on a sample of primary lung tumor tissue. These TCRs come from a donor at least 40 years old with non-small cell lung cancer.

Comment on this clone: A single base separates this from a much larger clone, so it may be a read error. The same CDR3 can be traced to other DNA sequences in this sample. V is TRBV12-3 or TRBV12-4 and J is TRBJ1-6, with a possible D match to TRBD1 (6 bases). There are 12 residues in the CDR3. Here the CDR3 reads CASCRGLNPLHF. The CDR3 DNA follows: TGTGCCAGCTGCCGGGGGCTTAATCCCCTCCATTTT.

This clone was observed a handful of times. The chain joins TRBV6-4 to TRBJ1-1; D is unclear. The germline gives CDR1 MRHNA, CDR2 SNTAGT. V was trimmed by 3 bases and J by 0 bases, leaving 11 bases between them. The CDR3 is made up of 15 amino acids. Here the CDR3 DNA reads TGTGCCAGCAGTGAGGAGGGAGGGTTGAACACTGAAGCTTTCTTT. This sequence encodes CASSEEGGLNTEAFF.

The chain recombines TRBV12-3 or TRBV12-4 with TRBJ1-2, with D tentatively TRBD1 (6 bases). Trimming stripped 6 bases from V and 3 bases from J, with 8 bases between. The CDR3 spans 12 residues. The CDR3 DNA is TGTGCCAGCAGAGGGGGAGACTATGGCTACACCTTC. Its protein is CASRGGDYGYTF.

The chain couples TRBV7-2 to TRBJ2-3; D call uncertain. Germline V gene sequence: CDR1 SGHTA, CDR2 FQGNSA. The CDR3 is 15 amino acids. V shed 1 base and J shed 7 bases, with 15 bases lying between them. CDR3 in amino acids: CASSLVVGLKNTQYF. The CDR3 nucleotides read TGTGCCAGCAGCTTAGTAGTCGGCTTAAAGAATACGCAGTATTTT. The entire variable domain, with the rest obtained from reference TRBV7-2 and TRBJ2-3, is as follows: GAGVSQSPSNKVTEKGKDVELRCDPISGHTALYWYRQSLGQGLEFLIYFQGNSAPDKSGLPSDRFSAERTGGSVSTLTIQRTQQEDSAVYLCASSLVVGLKNTQYFGPGTRLTVL.

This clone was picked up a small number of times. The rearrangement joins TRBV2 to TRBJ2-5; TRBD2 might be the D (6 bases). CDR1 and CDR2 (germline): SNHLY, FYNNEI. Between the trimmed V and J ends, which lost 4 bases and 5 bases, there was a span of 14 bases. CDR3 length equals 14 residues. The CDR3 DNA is TGTGCCAGCAGTGCCACCTGGGGGGTTGAGACCCAGTACTTC. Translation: CASSATWGVETQYF. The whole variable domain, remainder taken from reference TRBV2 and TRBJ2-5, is EPEVTQTPSHQVTQMGQEVILRCVPISNHLYFYWYRQILGQKVEFLVSFYNNEISEKSEIFDDQFSVERPDGSNFTLKIRSTKLEDSAMYFCASSATWGVETQYFGPGTRLLVL.

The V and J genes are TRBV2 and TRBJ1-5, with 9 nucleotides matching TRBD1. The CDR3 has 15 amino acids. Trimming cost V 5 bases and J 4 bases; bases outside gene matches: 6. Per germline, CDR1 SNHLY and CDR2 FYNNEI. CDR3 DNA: TGTGCCAGCAGTAACAAGGGGACAGGGAATCAGCCCCAGCATTTT. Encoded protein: CASSNKGTGNQPQHF. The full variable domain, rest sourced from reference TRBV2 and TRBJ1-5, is EPEVTQTPSHQVTQMGQEVILRCVPISNHLYFYWYRQILGQKVEFLVSFYNNEISEKSEIFDDQFSVERPDGSNFTLKIRSTKLEDSAMYFCASSNKGTGNQPQHFGDGTRLSIL.

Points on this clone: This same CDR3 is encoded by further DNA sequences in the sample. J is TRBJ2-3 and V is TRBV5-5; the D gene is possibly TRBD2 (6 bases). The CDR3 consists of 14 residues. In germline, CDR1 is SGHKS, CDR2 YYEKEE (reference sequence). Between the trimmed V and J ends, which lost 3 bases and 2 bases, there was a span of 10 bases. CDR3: CASSSGLYTDTQYF. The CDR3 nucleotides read TGTGCCAGCAGCTCCGGACTATACACAGATACGCAGTATTTT.

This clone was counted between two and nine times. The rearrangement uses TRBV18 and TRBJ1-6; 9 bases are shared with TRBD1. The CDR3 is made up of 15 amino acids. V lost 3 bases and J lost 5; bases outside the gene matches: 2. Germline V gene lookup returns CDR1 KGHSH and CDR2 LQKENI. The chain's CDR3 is CASSPGTGNNSPLHF. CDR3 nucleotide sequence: TGTGCCAGCTCACCCGGGACAGGGAATAATTCACCCCTCCACTTT. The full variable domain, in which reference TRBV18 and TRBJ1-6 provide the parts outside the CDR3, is NAGVMQNPRHLVRRRGQEARLRCSPMKGHSHVYWYRQLPEEGLKFMVYLQKENIIDESGMPKERFSAEFPKEGPSILRIQQVVRGDSAAYFCASSPGTGNNSPLHFGNGTRLTVT.

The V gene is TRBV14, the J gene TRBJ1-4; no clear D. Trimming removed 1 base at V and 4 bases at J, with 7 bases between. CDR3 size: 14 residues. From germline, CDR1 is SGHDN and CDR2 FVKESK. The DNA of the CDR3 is TGTGCCAGCAGCCAAGCGGGATTTAATGAAAAACTGTTTTTT. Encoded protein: CASSQAGFNEKLFF.